These T cell receptor beta chains were read from a single sample in a study of CD8 T cells in Susac syndrome. TCRdb used MiXCR to reprocess the immunoSEQ multiplex PCR reads, holding one entry per CDR3 protein. Counted here are approximately 200,000 distinct CDR3 sequences, 95% occurring once; the ten biggest clones make up around 0.08%. Sequenced input: CD4+ T cells from PBMCs. Source of these receptors: a human donor with multiple sclerosis. Each CDR3 is given with its conserved first and last residue. The order of the fields is J gene, V gene, clone size, D gene, CDR3 DNA, CDR3 protein. The D gene is left open where the match is weak. Clone size is given for some rows only: seen once, a few or many times, or a class if the clone is expanded.

J: TRBJ2-5
V: TRBV20-1
size: .
D: .
DNA: TGCAGTGCTATACCGAGAGAGACCCAGTACTTC
CDR3: CSAIPRETQYF

J: TRBJ2-1
V: TRBV20-1
size: .
D: TRBD1
DNA: TGCAGTGCCCATTCCTCGGGACAGGGCAATGAGCAGTTCTTC
CDR3: CSAHSSGQGNEQFF

J: TRBJ2-5
V: TRBV29-1
size: once
D: TRBD2
DNA: TGCAGCGTAGGACTAGCGGGGGCTGAAGAGACCCAGTACTTC
CDR3: CSVGLAGAEETQYF

J: TRBJ2-7
V: TRBV7-9
size: .
D: .
DNA: TGTGCCAGCAGCTTAGCGGGCCGGCAGGGCGAGCAGTACTTC
CDR3: CASSLAGRQGEQYF

J: TRBJ1-5
V: TRBV29-1
size: .
D: TRBD1
DNA: TGCAGCGTCTCGACAGGGAATTATCAGCCCCAGCATTTT
CDR3: CSVSTGNYQPQHF

J: TRBJ1-2
V: TRBV30
size: .
D: .
DNA: TGTGCCTGGAGCCCTACGGCCAGGGGCCGTGGCTACACCTTC
CDR3: CAWSPTARGRGYTF

J: TRBJ2-3
V: TRBV20-1
size: once
D: .
DNA: TGCAGTGCGTGGTGGCGAGGCACAGATACGCAGTATTTT
CDR3: CSAWWRGTDTQYF

J: TRBJ1-3
V: TRBV3-1
size: .
D: .
DNA: TGTGCCAGCAGCCAAGATCTGTTTTCGGGGTTTGGAAACACCATATATTTT
CDR3: CASSQDLFSGFGNTIYF

J: TRBJ1-2
V: TRBV27
size: .
D: .
DNA: TGTGCCAGCAGTTTATTTAGGGGGACATTCTATGGCTACACCTTC
CDR3: CASSLFRGTFYGYTF

J: TRBJ1-2
V: TRBV30
size: .
D: .
DNA: TGTGCCTGGAGCTTAGGACGCGGGGGGCAATTTGGCTACACCTTC
CDR3: CAWSLGRGGQFGYTF

J: TRBJ2-7
V: TRBV5-6
size: .
D: .
DNA: TGTGCCAGCGTGGGGCAGGGTTATCACGAGCAGTACTTC
CDR3: CASVGQGYHEQYF

J: TRBJ2-5
V: TRBV24-1
size: .
D: .
DNA: TGTGCCACCAGTGATCGAAGGGCCCAAGAGACCCAGTACTTC
CDR3: CATSDRRAQETQYF

J: TRBJ2-2
V: TRBV14
size: .
D: .
DNA: TGTGCCAGCAGACTTCTGCAGGGCGGGGAGCTGTTTTTT
CDR3: CASRLLQGGELFF

J: TRBJ1-2
V: TRBV29-1
size: .
D: .
DNA: TGCAGCGTTGGGAGGAGCTCCTATGGCTACACCTTC
CDR3: CSVGRSSYGYTF

J: TRBJ2-3
V: TRBV5-1
size: once
D: TRBD2
DNA: TGCGCGACTAGCGGGGGGGCCCTAGATACGCAGTATTTT
CDR3: CATSGGALDTQYF

J: TRBJ2-1
V: TRBV20-1
size: .
D: TRBD2
DNA: TGCAGTGCTAGAGCCCCACTAGCGGGCTTCTACAATGAGCAGTTCTTC
CDR3: CSARAPLAGFYNEQFF

J: TRBJ2-2
V: TRBV7-8
size: .
D: .
DNA: TGTGCCAGCAGCCCGTGGGGAAGCGGGGAGCTGTTTTTT
CDR3: CASSPWGSGELFF

J: TRBJ2-1
V: TRBV20-1
size: once
D: TRBD2
DNA: TGCAGTGCCTCCCTGCCGCTAGCGGGGCTAAACAATGAGCAGTTCTTC
CDR3: CSASLPLAGLNNEQFF

J: TRBJ1-2
V: TRBV12-3/TRBV12-4
size: .
D: .
DNA: TGTGCCAGCAGTTTAGCCGGTCGTAGCTATGGCTACACCTTC
CDR3: CASSLAGRSYGYTF

J: TRBJ1-3
V: TRBV30
size: .
D: .
DNA: TGTGCCTGGAGTGTAAGACAGACCTCTGGAAACACCATATATTTT
CDR3: CAWSVRQTSGNTIYF

J: TRBJ2-5
V: TRBV29-1
size: .
D: .
DNA: TGCAGCGTTGGAAATAAAGAGACCCAGTACTTC
CDR3: CSVGNKETQYF

J: TRBJ2-1
V: TRBV20-1
size: .
D: .
DNA: TGCAGTGCTAGTAGACTAGATTACAATGAGCAGTTCTTC
CDR3: CSASRLDYNEQFF

J: TRBJ1-5
V: TRBV18
size: .
D: .
DNA: TGTGCCAGCTCACCCCCGTCTAGCAACAATCAGCCCCAGCATTTT
CDR3: CASSPPSSNNQPQHF

J: TRBJ2-3
V: TRBV3-1
size: .
D: TRBD2
DNA: TGTGCCAGCAGCGGGGGAGGGCCAGATACGCAGTATTTT
CDR3: CASSGGGPDTQYF

J: TRBJ1-2
V: TRBV20-1
size: .
D: .
DNA: TGCAGTGCTAAGGACTTCTCCTCTGGCTACACCTTC
CDR3: CSAKDFSSGYTF

J: TRBJ2-5
V: TRBV20-1
size: .
D: .
DNA: TGCAGTGCGACTTTTGTTCTGGACGGTAAAGAGACCCAGTACTTC
CDR3: CSATFVLDGKETQYF

J: TRBJ2-5
V: TRBV20-1
size: .
D: .
DNA: TGCAGTGCCCGTTCCCCAGAGACCCAGTACTTC
CDR3: CSARSPETQYF

J: TRBJ1-5
V: TRBV20-1
size: .
D: .
DNA: TGCAGTGCTAGTGAGGGGAATAGCAATCAGCCCCAGCATTTT
CDR3: CSASEGNSNQPQHF

J: TRBJ1-6
V: TRBV2
size: .
D: .
DNA: TGTGCCACCCAAGAGGGGCGGACCCTCCACTTT
CDR3: CATQEGRTLHF

J: TRBJ2-5
V: TRBV30
size: .
D: TRBD2
DNA: TGTGCCTGGAGTGTACCCCGAGCGGGGGGGCCAATGGAGACCCAGTACTTC
CDR3: CAWSVPRAGGPMETQYF

J: TRBJ2-5
V: TRBV20-1
size: .
D: TRBD2
DNA: TGCAGTGCTAGTCTTGGACTAGCCCAAGAGACCCAGTACTTC
CDR3: CSASLGLAQETQYF

J: TRBJ2-3
V: TRBV6-1
size: .
D: .
DNA: TGTGCCAGCAGTGAAAGGACGGGCTATACGCAGTATTTT
CDR3: CASSERTGYTQYF

J: TRBJ2-4
V: TRBV20-1
size: .
D: .
DNA: TGCAGTGCTAGAGTCCCGGGACCCAAAAACATTCAGTACTTC
CDR3: CSARVPGPKNIQYF

J: TRBJ1-5
V: TRBV20-1
size: .
D: TRBD1
DNA: TGCAGTGTACTGGGACAGCCTAATCAGCCCCAGCATTTT
CDR3: CSVLGQPNQPQHF

J: TRBJ2-5
V: TRBV6-5
size: .
D: .
DNA: TGTGCCAGCAGTTACTCGACCTCCCCGGGCCTCCAAGAGACCCAGTACTTC
CDR3: CASSYSTSPGLQETQYF

J: TRBJ2-5
V: TRBV20-1
size: once
D: .
DNA: TGCAGTGCTACGGCCAATAGGGGGGAGACCCAGTACTTC
CDR3: CSATANRGETQYF

J: TRBJ1-5
V: TRBV25-1
size: .
D: .
DNA: TGTGCCAGCAGTGAATTAGGTTGGGCGGCTAGCAAGTATAGCAATCAGCCCCAGCATTTT
CDR3: CASSELGWAASKYSNQPQHF

J: TRBJ1-2
V: TRBV29-1
size: .
D: TRBD1
DNA: TGCAGCGTTGAAACAGGGGTGTCGGGGGATGGCTACACCTTC
CDR3: CSVETGVSGDGYTF

J: TRBJ2-3
V: TRBV30
size: .
D: TRBD1
DNA: TGTGCCTGGAGGCTGGCGACAGGGGGCCGGGATACGCAGTATTTT
CDR3: CAWRLATGGRDTQYF

J: TRBJ2-2
V: TRBV7-3
size: .
D: .
DNA: TGTGCCAGCAGCTTTACTAACACCGGGGAGCTGTTTTTT
CDR3: CASSFTNTGELFF

J: TRBJ2-3
V: TRBV29-1
size: .
D: TRBD1
DNA: TGCAGCGTTGATAAGCAGGGGGGCACAGATACGCAGTATTTT
CDR3: CSVDKQGGTDTQYF

J: TRBJ1-6
V: TRBV6-2/TRBV6-3
size: once
D: .
DNA: TGTGCCAGCAGACGAAGCGGAGGGGATAATTCACCCCTCCACTTT
CDR3: CASRRSGGDNSPLHF

J: TRBJ1-5
V: TRBV20-1
size: .
D: .
DNA: TGCAGTGCTGCTATTGGGGGGCGCCAGCATTTT
CDR3: CSAAIGGRQHF

J: TRBJ2-7
V: TRBV3-1
size: .
D: .
DNA: TGTGCCAGCAGCCCCCTGAGTGGGAACTCCCTCTACGAGCAGTACTTC
CDR3: CASSPLSGNSLYEQYF

J: TRBJ1-2
V: TRBV25-1
size: once
D: .
DNA: TGTGCCAGCAAAATCGGGGGTAGTGGCTACACCTTC
CDR3: CASKIGGSGYTF

J: TRBJ2-3
V: TRBV6-6
size: .
D: TRBD2
DNA: TGTGCCACAAAACTAGCGGGGAACACAGATACGCAGTATTTT
CDR3: CATKLAGNTDTQYF

J: TRBJ2-7
V: TRBV20-1
size: .
D: .
DNA: TGCAGTGCTAGGACTGTAGCCTACGAGCAGTACTTC
CDR3: CSARTVAYEQYF

J: TRBJ2-3
V: TRBV5-1
size: .
D: TRBD2
DNA: TGCGCCAGCAGCGCCGGACTAGCGGTAGATACGCAGTATTTT
CDR3: CASSAGLAVDTQYF

J: TRBJ2-3
V: TRBV7-2
size: .
D: .
DNA: TGTGCCAGCAGCTCGGGGGCAGCGCTACGGAATACGCAGTATTTT
CDR3: CASSSGAALRNTQYF

J: TRBJ1-1
V: TRBV20-1
size: once
D: .
DNA: TGCAGTGCTAGAGGGCCGGGGGACACTGAAGCTTTCTTT
CDR3: CSARGPGDTEAFF

J: TRBJ1-1
V: TRBV20-1
size: .
D: TRBD1
DNA: TGCAGTGCTAGTGACAGGGGATTGAACACTGAAGCTTTCTTT
CDR3: CSASDRGLNTEAFF

J: TRBJ1-2
V: TRBV5-1
size: .
D: TRBD1
DNA: TGCGCCAGCAGCCCGGGACAGGGGGCGGGTGGCTACACCTTC
CDR3: CASSPGQGAGGYTF

J: TRBJ1-4
V: TRBV20-1
size: .
D: .
DNA: TGCAGTGCTAGAGCCAGCTTACTCGCAACTAATGAAAAACTGTTTTTT
CDR3: CSARASLLATNEKLFF

J: TRBJ1-4
V: TRBV3-1
size: .
D: .
DNA: TGTGCCAGCAGCCAAGATCGCAGGGCCGAAAAACTGTTTTTT
CDR3: CASSQDRRAEKLFF